The 32 T cell receptor beta chains listed next were all sequenced from one sample in a study of blood T cell repertoires in COVID-19. The repertoire was sequenced with immunoSEQ multiplex PCR; TCRdb's copy has only in-frame clones and lacks some. The repertoire holds a few hundred thousand clones, around 87% seen once, with roughly 1.9% in the top ten. The sample comprised PBMCs or T cells enriched from blood (not recorded which). The receptors shown here come from a man aged 35 to 55 in a cohort exposed to, infected with or recovered from COVID-19 (not recorded which).

The rearrangement uses TRBV10-1 and TRBJ2-2; TRBD2 aligns across 7 bases. V lost 3 bases, J lost 3 bases, and 4 bases stayed unmatched. From germline, CDR1 is WNHNN and CDR2 SYGVQD (reference sequence). The CDR3 totals 15 residues. CDR3 in DNA: TGCGCCAGCAGTGAATGGACTAGGGACACCGGGGAGCTGTTTTTT. As protein: CASSEWTRDTGELFF.

The CDR3 bases are TGCGCCAGCAGCTTAACAGGGGCTAGTGATAATTCACCCCTCCACTTT. Translated, it gives CASSLTGASDNSPLHF. The J gene is TRBJ1-6, the V gene TRBV5-1, with 7 bases matching TRBD1. The CDR3 is made up of 16 amino acids. Trimming took 2 bases from V and 5 from J; bases not matched to a gene: 7. From germline, CDR1 is SGHRS and CDR2 YFSETQ. The full variable domain, in which reference TRBV5-1 and TRBJ1-6 provide the parts outside the CDR3, is KAGVTQTPRYLIKTRGQQVTLSCSPISGHRSVSWYQQTPGQGLQFLFEYFSETQRNKGNFPGRFSGRQFSNSRSEMNVSTLELGDSALYLCASSLTGASDNSPLHFGNGTRLTVT.

This clone was seen once. The CDR3 is CASSSTASYLYGYTF. CDR3 sequence (DNA): TGCGCCAGCAGCTCGACAGCGAGCTACCTTTATGGCTACACCTTC. This sequence joins TRBV5-1 and TRBJ1-2, with D perhaps matching TRBD1 (5 bases). Germline V lookup: CDR1 SGHRS, CDR2 YFSETQ. CDR3 length: 15 residues. V was shortened by 3 bases and J by 5 bases, with 17 bases between the two germline ends.

A few counts support this clone. The chain has TRBV6-1 and TRBJ1-2; no clear D gene. The CDR3 is 14 residues long. Germline V gives CDR1 MNHNS, CDR2 SASEGT. Trimming shortened V by 1 base and J by 4 bases, and 10 bases separated the two germline ends. The CDR3 nucleotides are TGTGCCAGCAGTGAAGGTCGGACTGGCTATGGCTACACCTTC. Translated: CASSEGRTGYGYTF.

The chain has TRBV6-1 and TRBJ2-7; D is undetermined. This CDR3 contains 13 residues. The V and J ends lost 2 bases and 6 bases respectively, with 11 bases between them. Germline loops: CDR1 MNHNS, CDR2 SASEGT. In nucleotides, the CDR3 is TGTGCCAGCAGTGAATCTAGAGGATCCGAGCAGTACTTC. Encoded protein: CASSESRGSEQYF.

This chain connects TRBV5-1 to TRBJ2-3, with 10 bases that match TRBD2. The CDR3 runs 17 residues. V lost 0 bases and J lost 4; bases outside the gene matches: 8. Germline V lookup: CDR1 SGHRS, CDR2 YFSETQ. The CDR3: CASSLVSSGSVADTQYF. The CDR3 DNA reads TGCGCCAGCAGCTTGGTGTCTAGCGGGAGTGTAGCAGATACGCAGTATTTT.

V and J are TRBV18 and TRBJ1-1, with D maybe TRBD1 (5 bases). This CDR3 is built from 13 residues. The V gene's germline CDR1 is KGHSH and CDR2 LQKENI. V was cut by 9 bases and J by 1 base, with 12 bases left in between. The CDR3 protein is CASEMGQNTEAFF. Here the CDR3 DNA reads TGTGCCAGTGAAATGGGGCAGAACACTGAAGCTTTCTTT.

This chain uses TRBV5-1 with TRBJ1-6; 7 bases are shared with TRBD1. The CDR3 contains 18 residues. Germline CDR1 and CDR2: SGHRS and YFSETQ. The junction had 7 bases not matched to a gene; V was cut back by 1 base and J by 0 bases. The CDR3 coding sequence is TGCGCCAGCAGCTTGAGGGGGCAGGGTGGCTCCTATAATTCACCCCTCCACTTT. Protein sequence: CASSLRGQGGSYNSPLHF.

The chain uses TRBV7-3 and TRBJ2-2; tentatively, D is TRBD1 (6 bases). Trimming removed 5 bases from V and 2 bases from J, with 18 bases in between. CDR1 SGHTA and CDR2 FQGTGA come from the germline V gene. The CDR3 contains 17 residues. This CDR3 reads CASSPGPLTGNTGELFF. As DNA, the CDR3 is TGTGCCAGCAGCCCCGGACCCTTGACAGGAAACACCGGGGAGCTGTTTTTT.

The genes are TRBV7-9 and TRBJ2-3, with TRBD1 identical over 11 bases. V shed 6 bases, J shed 4 bases, and the junction held 6 bases outside the gene matches. Per the germline V gene, CDR1 is SEHNR and CDR2 is FQNEAQ (reference sequence). The length of the CDR3 is 15 residues. CDR3 amino acids: CASSPGQGGADTQYF. The CDR3 region has the DNA TGTGCCAGCAGTCCGGGACAGGGGGGCGCAGATACGCAGTATTTT.

Of note for this clone: The junction differs from germline at one of its ends, possibly a read error. DNA for the CDR3: TGTGCCATCCGTGACGGTAGCAATCAGCCCCAGCATTTT. Translated, it gives CAIRDGSNQPQHF. This rearrangement joins TRBV10-3 to TRBJ1-5; D is undetermined. Per the germline V gene, CDR1 is ENHRY and CDR2 is SYGVKD. The CDR3 is 13 amino acids.

Turning to this clone: This sample includes further DNA sequences coding for the same CDR3. This chain connects TRBV2 to TRBJ1-1, with D maybe TRBD1 (5 bases). The V and J ends lost 6 bases and 1 base respectively, with 9 bases between them. This CDR3 has 13 amino acids. Germline CDR1 and CDR2: SNHLY and FYNNEI. The CDR3 loop reads CASRADRNTEAFF. The CDR3 DNA reads TGTGCCAGCAGAGCCGACAGGAACACTGAAGCTTTCTTT.

The genes are TRBV7-9 and TRBJ1-1; no definite D call. From germline, CDR1 is SEHNR and CDR2 FQNEAQ (reference sequence). The CDR3 is made up of 14 amino acids. V was trimmed by 5 bases and J by 0 bases, leaving 10 bases between them. The CDR3 DNA reads TGTGCCAGCAGCCTGACGGGGATGAACACTGAAGCTTTCTTT. It yields the protein CASSLTGMNTEAFF.

V is TRBV11-2 and J is TRBJ2-3; 7 nucleotides match TRBD1. Germline V CDR1 and CDR2: SGHAT, FQNNGV. The CDR3 is 14 residues long. V was clipped by 1 base and J by 4 bases; unmatched bases: 2. The CDR3 region is CASSLAQGADTQYF. For the CDR3, the DNA is TGTGCCAGCAGCTTAGCCCAGGGGGCAGATACGCAGTATTTT.

The table lists this clone with a few counts. CDR3 coding DNA: TGCGCCAGCAGTCGAAAACAACCAGGGGATTCTGAAAAACTGTTTTTT. Amino acids: CASSRKQPGDSEKLFF. The rearrangement joins TRBV23-1 to TRBJ1-4; TRBD1 is a possible D gene (6 bases). Being an ORF, TRBV23-1 has a function that is uncertain. The V and J ends lost 4 bases and 7 bases respectively, with 19 bases between them. The CDR3 covers 16 residues.

The gene calls are TRBV16 and TRBJ1-5; TRBD1 matches at 8 bases. There are 14 residues in the CDR3. V was pared by 6 bases and J by 4 bases, with 5 bases of the junction left unmatched. Germline-derived CDR1 and CDR2 are KGHSY and FQNENV. The CDR3 spells CASSRTGRNQPQHF. CDR3 coding DNA: TGTGCCAGCAGTCGGACAGGGAGAAATCAGCCCCAGCATTTT.

The DNA of the CDR3 is TGTGCCAGCAGTTCGGCAGGATTGTTTAACTATGGCTACACCTTC. Amino acids: CASSSAGLFNYGYTF. V gene TRBV27 combines with J gene TRBJ1-2; D gene ambiguous. Trimming cost V 4 bases and J 1 base, with 13 bases left between them. This CDR3 comprises 15 residues. Germline assignment: CDR1 MNHEY and CDR2 SMNVEV (reference sequence).

This chain uses TRBV5-1 with TRBJ2-1, with TRBD2 as a possible D gene (7 bases). The CDR3 extends over 18 amino acids. V lost 4 bases to trimming and J lost 2 bases, with 22 bases between them. From germline, CDR1 is SGHRS and CDR2 YFSETQ. CDR3 nucleotide sequence: TGCGCCAGCAGCCCAGGGGCAGGGGCGGGAGTCCCCTACAATGAGCAGTTCTTC. Protein: CASSPGAGAGVPYNEQFF. The complete variable domain, with remaining parts taken from reference TRBV5-1 and TRBJ2-1, reads KAGVTQTPRYLIKTRGQQVTLSCSPISGHRSVSWYQQTPGQGLQFLFEYFSETQRNKGNFPGRFSGRQFSNSRSEMNVSTLELGDSALYLCASSPGAGAGVPYNEQFFGPGTRLTVL.

The chain couples TRBV5-1 to TRBJ2-1, with D possibly matching TRBD2 (5 bases). CDR3 length: 13 amino acids. Germline-derived CDR1 and CDR2 are SGHRS and YFSETQ. Trimming shortened V by 0 bases and J by 10 bases, and 11 bases separated the two germline ends. CDR3 bases: TGCGCCAGCAGCTTGGGAGGACTCCAAGAGCAGTTCTTC. It specifies CASSLGGLQEQFF.

This rearrangement joins TRBV6-4 to TRBJ1-1, with 8 bases fitting TRBD1. CDR3 length equals 14 residues. CDR1 is MRHNA and CDR2 is SNTAGT in the germline V gene. After removal of 6 bases from V and 0 bases from J, the junction contained 3 bases not matched to a gene. The CDR3 sequence is CASRGQGVNTEAFF. Here the CDR3 DNA reads TGTGCCAGCAGAGGACAGGGAGTGAACACTGAAGCTTTCTTT.

J is TRBJ1-1 and V is TRBV21-1; the tabulated D call, TRBD1, remains unverified against the DNA. TRBV21-1 represents a pseudogene. This CDR3 contains 15 residues. The CDR3 nucleotides read TGTGCCAGCACTCAAGGGGGTAACGTTGGGACTGAAGCTTTCTTT. This translates into CASTQGGNVGTEAFF.

This chain connects TRBV12-2 to TRBJ2-3; TRBD2, the table's D call, was not compared with the DNA. TRBV12-2 is tagged as a pseudogene. This CDR3 contains 16 residues. CDR3 DNA sequence: TGTGCAAGTCGCTTACGGCCAGCGGGAGGGCCAGGGGCGCAGTATTTT. Translated: CASRLRPAGGPGAQYF.

CDR3 residues: CASSSLFTGTSIHGYTF. CDR3 coding DNA: TGTGCCAGCAGTTCCCTCTTCACAGGGACATCTATCCATGGCTACACCTTC. This chain connects TRBV27 to TRBJ1-2; D may be TRBD1 (6 bases). Trimming removed 4 bases from V and 6 bases from J, with 24 bases in between. CDR1 and CDR2 (germline): MNHEY, SMNVEV (reference sequence). This CDR3 is built from 17 residues.

The chain employs TRBV10-3 and TRBJ2-3; 12 nucleotides agree with TRBD1. The junction had 6 bases not matched to a gene; V was cut back by 4 bases and J by 10 bases. Germline V lookup: CDR1 ENHRY, CDR2 SYGVKD. The CDR3 sequence is 14 residues long. The CDR3 nucleotides are TGTGCCATCAGTGGGGGACAGGGGGCCTCGGCGCAGTATTTT. Amino acid sequence: CAISGGQGASAQYF.

The chain employs TRBV29-1 and TRBJ1-2; 9 bases are a match to TRBD1. The V segment lost 7 bases and the J segment 6 bases; nucleotides outside the gene matches: 6. This CDR3 comprises 12 residues. CDR1 and CDR2 from the germline V gene are SQVTM and ANQGSEA. CDR3 sequence: CSGSTGGDGYTF. The CDR3 DNA reads as TGCAGCGGGTCGACAGGGGGGGATGGCTACACCTTC.

The V call is TRBV27, the J call TRBJ1-2; 12 bases are a match to TRBD1. V dropped 7 bases and J dropped 8; count of bases not matched to a gene: 14. The CDR3 extends over 16 amino acids. The germline V gene encodes CDR1 MNHEY and CDR2 SMNVEV (reference sequence). Here the CDR3 DNA reads TGTGCCAGCATAGGGGCCCGGGACAGGGGGCGGCAAGGCTACACCTTC. Its protein product is CASIGARDRGRQGYTF.

Many counts were recorded for this clone. The chain recombines TRBV9 with TRBJ2-1, with 8 bases fitting TRBD1. Germline-derived CDR1 and CDR2 are SGDLS and YYNGEE. CDR3 length: 13 amino acids. Here the CDR3 DNA reads TGTGCTTCACCAGGGACAGGCTACAATGAGCAGTTCTTC. Encoded protein: CASPGTGYNEQFF. Complete variable domain (other parts from reference TRBV9 and TRBJ2-1): DSGVTQTPKHLITATGQRVTLRCSPRSGDLSVYWYQQSLDQGLQFLIQYYNGEERAKGNILERFSAQQFPDLHSELNLSSLELGDSALYFCASPGTGYNEQFFGPGTRLTVL.

This clone was seen only once. This chain joins TRBV6-2 or TRBV6-3 and TRBJ1-5, with D unclear. V was clipped by 1 base and J by 0 bases, with 7 bases between them. Looked up from germline, CDR1 is MNHEY and CDR2 is SVGEGT. The CDR3 extends over 15 amino acids. The CDR3 nucleotides read TGTGCCAGCAGTTACTGGGGAGATAGCAATCAGCCCCAGCATTTT. Amino acids: CASSYWGDSNQPQHF.

The chain links TRBV5-8 to TRBJ2-7; 7 bases fit TRBD1. The CDR3 is 15 amino acids. The V and J ends lost 4 bases and 3 bases, in that order; junction bases with no gene match: 10. In germline, CDR1 is SGHTS, CDR2 YDEGEE. The CDR3 region has the DNA TGTGCCAGCAGCCCCGCTCGACAGGGTTACTACGAGCAGTACTTC. Protein sequence: CASSPARQGYYEQYF.

The gene calls are TRBV5-4 and TRBJ2-1; 9 bases line up with TRBD1. CDR1 and CDR2 (germline): SGHNT, YYREEE (reference sequence). The J segment lost 7 bases and the V segment lost 4 bases, leaving 15 bases of the junction unmatched. This CDR3 has 17 amino acids. The CDR3, as DNA: TGTGCCAGCAGCGTGAACCCGGGACAGGGAGACTTGAATGAGCAGTTCTTC. Protein product: CASSVNPGQGDLNEQFF.

About this clone itself: Other DNA sequences of this sample code for an identical CDR3. This chain connects TRBV5-1 to TRBJ1-3; the match to TRBD1 covers 10 bases. Germline values: CDR1 SGHRS, CDR2 YFSETQ. The CDR3 is 16 residues long. Unmatched junction bases numbered 5, after V lost 2 bases and J lost 3 bases. CDR3 in amino acids: CASSLVGQGYGNTIYF. CDR3 nucleotides: TGCGCCAGCAGCTTAGTGGGACAGGGGTATGGAAACACCATATATTTT.

The V call is TRBV27, the J call TRBJ2-7, with D perhaps TRBD1 (6 bases). The germline V and J ends were trimmed by 5 bases and 0 bases, with 14 bases remaining between them. This CDR3 comprises 15 residues. CDR1 and CDR2 (germline): MNHEY, SMNVEV (reference sequence). The CDR3 loop reads CASSPGTFSSYEQYF. The CDR3 bases are TGTGCCAGCAGTCCGGGGACATTTAGCTCCTACGAGCAGTACTTC.